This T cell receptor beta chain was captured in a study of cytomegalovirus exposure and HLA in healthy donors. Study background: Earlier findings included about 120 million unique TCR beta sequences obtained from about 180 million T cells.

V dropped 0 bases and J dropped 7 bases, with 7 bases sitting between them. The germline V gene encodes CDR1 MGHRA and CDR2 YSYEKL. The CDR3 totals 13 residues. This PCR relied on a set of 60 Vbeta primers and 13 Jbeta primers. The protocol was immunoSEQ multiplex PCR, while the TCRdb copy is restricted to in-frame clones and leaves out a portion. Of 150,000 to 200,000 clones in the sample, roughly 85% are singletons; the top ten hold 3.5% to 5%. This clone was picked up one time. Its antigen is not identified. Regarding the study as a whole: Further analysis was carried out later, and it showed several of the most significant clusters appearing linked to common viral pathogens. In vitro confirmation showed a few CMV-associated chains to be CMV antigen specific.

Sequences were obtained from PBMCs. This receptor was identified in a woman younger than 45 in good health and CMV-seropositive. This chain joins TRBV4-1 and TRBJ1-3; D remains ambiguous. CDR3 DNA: TGCGCCAGCAGCCAAGATAGAGGTAACACCATATATTTT. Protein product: CASSQDRGNTIYF.